The source of this TCR beta chain is a study of cytomegalovirus exposure and HLA in healthy donors. Study results and limitations: As was reported, the HLA-A and HLA-B alleles of most subjects were accurately predicted from TCR beta sequences. Reportedly, cytomegalovirus status was diagnosed with high sensitivity and specificity.

PCR involved 60 Vbeta and 13 Jbeta primers. Authors' analysis steps: Unique TCR beta chains numbered around 80 million in a later analysis, with around 12 million shared. Clones were sequenced by immunoSEQ multiplex PCR, and TCRdb holds only the in-frame ones, with some missing. D and trimming were read from the DNA, whereas the V and J calls and clone size are those reported in that table. The sample records 100,000 to 120,000 clones, over 60% being singletons. In the case of this clone: The antigen is not known.

The sequence was obtained from a man aged 18 to 29 in good health and CMV-seropositive. The specimen sequenced was PBMCs.

CDR3 sequence (DNA): TGCGCCAGCAGTGAGCCCAGGACAGTTGCGAACACCGGGGAGCTGTTTTTT. Translating it yields CASSEPRTVANTGELFF. The genes are TRBV10-1 and TRBJ2-2; a weak D match, TRBD1 (6 bases). The germline CDR1 and CDR2 sequences are WNHNN and SYGVQD (reference sequence). The germline V and J ends were trimmed by 2 bases and 0 bases, with 13 bases remaining between them. The CDR3 length is 17 residues.